Listed below are T cell receptor beta chains from one sample, sequenced in a study of T cells in Graves' hyperthyroidism and ophthalmopathy. A single record per CDR3 protein comes from TCRdb applying MiXCR to the multiplex PCR reads. The table includes approximately 610,000 distinct CDR3 sequences, approximately 15% detected once. The sequencing sample was made of blood. The receptors here all came from a woman younger than 30 with Graves' hyperthyroidism. Both conserved end residues are part of each CDR3. D genes are given only for firm matches. Part of the rows lack a size; the others show once, few, many or a class for expanded clones.

TRBJ1-3 | TRBV28 | . | . | CASSRWGFSGNTIYF | TGTGCCAGCAGTCGTTGGGGGTTCTCTGGAAACACCATATATTTT
TRBJ2-3 | TRBV4-2 | many | . | CASSQDGVTIRPTDTQYF | TGTGCCAGCAGCCAAGATGGGGTCACCATAAGGCCTACAGATACGCAGTATTTT
TRBJ1-1 | TRBV9 | . | . | CASSVVGGSGSEAFF | TGTGCCAGCAGCGTAGTTGGGGGGAGTGGTTCTGAAGCTTTCTTT
TRBJ2-7 | TRBV5-6 | many | TRBD1 | CASSFPPTTGNYEQYF | TGTGCCAGCAGCTTCCCCCCGACGACAGGGAACTACGAGCAGTACTTC
TRBJ2-5 | TRBV12-3/TRBV12-4 | many | . | CASSLSTGTQYF | TGTGCCAGCAGTTTATCAACAGGGACCCAGTACTTC
TRBJ2-6 | TRBV12-3/TRBV12-4 | many | . | CASSSSTAGANVLTF | TGTGCCAGCAGTTCATCGACAGCGGGGGCCAACGTCCTGACTTTC
TRBJ1-1 | TRBV4-1 | . | . | CASSRETGWFEAFF | TGCGCCAGCAGCCGCGAGACAGGCTGGTTTGAAGCTTTCTTT
TRBJ1-3 | TRBV6-9 | few | . | CASSYGVSGNTIYF | TGTGCCAGCAGTTACGGGGTTTCTGGAAACACCATATATTTT
TRBJ1-6 | TRBV4-3 | . | . | CASSQDKNSPLHF | TGCGCCAGCAGCCAAGATAAGAATTCACCCCTCCACTTT
TRBJ1-6 | TRBV15 | few | TRBD1 | CATSNPRQGGSSLHF | TGTGCCACCAGCAACCCTAGACAGGGCGGGTCTTCCCTCCACTTT
TRBJ2-3 | TRBV7-2 | many | TRBD2 | CASSLEALAGGFTDTQYF | TGTGCCAGCAGCTTAGAAGCGCTAGCGGGGGGCTTCACAGATACGCAGTATTTT
TRBJ2-7 | TRBV7-8 | few | TRBD1 | CASSFTGTGYEQYF | TGTGCCAGCAGCTTTACAGGGACAGGCTACGAGCAGTACTTC
TRBJ2-3 | TRBV3-1 | many | . | CASSPSRAGSTDTQYF | TGTGCCAGCAGCCCCAGCCGGGCGGGGAGCACAGATACGCAGTATTTT
TRBJ2-7 | TRBV5-1 | . | TRBD2 | CASSSRGAGSYEQYF | TGCGCCAGCAGCTCGCGGGGGGCCGGCTCCTACGAGCAGTACTTC
TRBJ1-2 | TRBV6-5 | few | TRBD1 | CASSYKSGTGGNYGYTF | TGTGCCAGCAGTTACAAGAGTGGGACAGGGGGCAACTATGGCTACACCTTC
TRBJ2-2 | TRBV20-1 | few | . | CSARDPGGQGDTGELFF | TGCAGTGCTAGAGACCCCGGGGGGCAAGGGGACACCGGGGAGCTGTTTTTT
TRBJ2-1 | TRBV28 | many | TRBD1 | CASSIRDRVYNEQFF | TGTGCCAGCAGCATCCGGGACAGGGTTTACAATGAGCAGTTCTTC
TRBJ1-1 | TRBV24-1 | . | . | CATSDLRHSPSNTEAFF | TGTGCCACCAGTGATTTGCGCCACTCTCCTTCGAACACTGAAGCTTTCTTT
TRBJ2-5 | TRBV11-2 | many | TRBD2 | CASSSGGDLETQYF | TGTGCCAGCAGCTCGGGGGGAGATTTGGAGACCCAGTACTTC
TRBJ2-1 | TRBV29-1 | . | . | CSVEGTGPSGGYEQFF | TGCAGCGTTGAAGGGACAGGGCCTAGCGGAGGGTATGAGCAGTTCTTC
TRBJ2-5 | TRBV6-2/TRBV6-3 | . | TRBD2 | CATTKRLAGRETQYF | TGTGCCACCACTAAGCGACTAGCGGGACGAGAGACCCAGTACTTC
TRBJ1-6 | TRBV28 | few | . | CASSFPGPNSPLHF | TGTGCCAGCAGTTTTCCAGGGCCTAATTCACCCCTCCACTTT
TRBJ2-2 | TRBV2 | many | TRBD2 | CASRELAEYTGELFF | TGTGCCAGCAGGGAACTAGCGGAATACACCGGGGAGCTGTTTTTT
TRBJ2-3 | TRBV7-6 | once | . | CASSSPLSTDTQYF | TGTGCCAGCAGCTCCCCTTTGAGCACAGATACGCAGTATTTT
TRBJ2-2 | TRBV3-1 | . | TRBD2 | CASSQWASGRTNTGELFF | TGTGCCAGCAGCCAATGGGCTAGCGGGAGAACGAACACCGGGGAGCTGTTTTTT
TRBJ1-6 | TRBV10-3 | . | TRBD1 | CAISERTGVNSPLHF | TGTGCCATCAGTGAAAGGACAGGGGTTAATTCACCCCTCCACTTT
TRBJ1-1 | TRBV11-2 | . | . | CAVSLGFHTETFF | TGTGCCGTGTCCTTGGGCTTTCACACTGAAACTTTCTTT
TRBJ1-2 | TRBV29-1 | few | . | CSVLQPRSYGYTF | TGCAGCGTTCTCCAGCCGCGCAGCTATGGCTACACCTTC
TRBJ2-5 | TRBV29-1 | many | TRBD1 | CSVSGQGRRETQYF | TGCAGCGTCAGCGGACAGGGGAGGCGGGAGACCCAGTACTTC
TRBJ2-5 | TRBV6-1 | . | TRBD1 | CASRRGQADQETQYF | TGTGCCAGCAGAAGAGGACAGGCGGATCAAGAGACCCAGTACTTC
TRBJ2-7 | TRBV14 | few | TRBD1 | CASSQAHRGLYEQYF | TGTGCCAGCAGCCAAGCTCACAGGGGGCTTTACGAGCAGTACTTC
TRBJ2-5 | TRBV4-1 | . | . | CASSQERPGETQYF | TGCGCCAGCAGCCAAGAACGCCCTGGAGAGACCCAGTACTTC
TRBJ2-1 | TRBV30 | many | . | CAWSPQDSLEQFF | TGTGCCTGGAGTCCTCAGGATAGTCTTGAGCAGTTCTTC